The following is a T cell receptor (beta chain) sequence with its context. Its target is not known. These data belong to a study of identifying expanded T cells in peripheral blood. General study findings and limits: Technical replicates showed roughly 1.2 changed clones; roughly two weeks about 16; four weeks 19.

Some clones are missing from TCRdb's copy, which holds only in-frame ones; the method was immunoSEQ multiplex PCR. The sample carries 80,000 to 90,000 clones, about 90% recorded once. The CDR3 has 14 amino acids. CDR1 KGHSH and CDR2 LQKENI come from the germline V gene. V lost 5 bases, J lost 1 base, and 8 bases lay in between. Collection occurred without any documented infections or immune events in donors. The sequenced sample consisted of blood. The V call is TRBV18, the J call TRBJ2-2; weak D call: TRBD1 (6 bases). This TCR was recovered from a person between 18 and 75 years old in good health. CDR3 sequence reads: CASSEQGNTGELFF. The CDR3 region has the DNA TGTGCCAGCTCAGAACAGGGGAACACCGGGGAGCTGTTTTTT.